This TCR beta chain came from a study of blood T cell repertoires in COVID-19. The overall study: PBMCs, B-cell-depleted T cells, or T cells provided the cDNA or gDNA that made up the material.

This CDR3 contains 15 residues. V shed 2 bases, J shed 3 bases, and the junction held 3 bases outside the gene matches. The germline V gene has CDR1 WNHNN and CDR2 SYGVQD (reference sequence). The table came from immunoSEQ multiplex PCR; TCRdb's copy has only in-frame clones and leaves some out. The sample contains 100,000 to 120,000 clones, 65% to 90% of which appear only once. This receptor was identified in a man older than 75 with acute or convalescent COVID-19. The sample consisted of peripheral blood. This chain links TRBV10-1 with TRBJ2-5; 10 bases fit TRBD2. The CDR3 spells CASSESGRAEETQYF. For the CDR3, the DNA is TGCGCCAGCAGTGAGAGCGGGAGGGCCGAAGAGACCCAGTACTTC.